Shown below are 25 T cell receptor beta chains from a single sample sequenced in a study of Ad26.COV2.S vaccination and SARS-CoV-2 variants. The assay was immunoSEQ multiplex PCR, and TCRdb's table has in-frame clones only and misses some. The sample has over 400,000 clones, 80% to 95% seen once. As for treatment: about 20 received Ad26.COV2.S at low or high dose, single or two shots; roughly five received placebo; per-sample allocation not given. Day 63 after the first injection of vaccine or placebo was the sampling time. The sample here was peripheral blood, taken in a trial of Ad26.COV2.S vaccine versus placebo. The source of these receptors is a person aged 18-65 years who received the Ad26.COV2.S COVID-19 vaccine or a placebo.

This sequence joins TRBV7-9 and TRBJ2-1; 12 nucleotides agree with TRBD2. Germline lookup yields CDR1 SEHNR and CDR2 FQNEAQ (reference sequence). This CDR3 region has 16 residues. Trimming removed 5 bases from V and 12 bases from J; junction bases left unmatched: 14. As DNA, the CDR3 is TGTGCCAGCAGCATAAAAACTAGCGGGGGGCCCGCTGGGCAGTTCTTC. Amino acids: CASSIKTSGGPAGQFF.

This clone has only one observation. The chain uses TRBV5-6 and TRBJ2-5, with TRBD2 matching over 11 bases. Losses at the gene ends were 1 base for V and 4 bases for J; bases not matched to a gene: 3. The germline CDR1 and CDR2 sequences are SGHDT and YYEEEE. This CDR3 region has 15 residues. The CDR3, as DNA: TGTGCCAGCAGCTTGACTAGCGGGGGCGGAGAGACCCAGTACTTC. Protein product: CASSLTSGGGETQYF.

This clone was seen just once. This chain uses TRBV6-5 with TRBJ1-2; tentative D call: TRBD1 (6 bases). Between the trimmed V and J ends, which lost 7 bases and 8 bases, there was a span of 20 bases. CDR1 is MNHEY, CDR2 SVGAGI, per germline. This CDR3 has 14 amino acids. The CDR3: CASNTGSGREGYTF. The CDR3 DNA is TGTGCCAGCAATACAGGGTCCGGTAGGGAGGGCTACACCTTC.

The V gene is TRBV5-4, the J gene TRBJ2-5; tentatively, D is TRBD1 or TRBD2 (5 bases each). Germline V gene lookup returns CDR1 SGHNT and CDR2 YYREEE (reference sequence). The germline V and J ends were trimmed by 0 bases and 1 base, with 7 bases remaining between them. The CDR3 totals 14 residues. The CDR3 DNA reads TGTGCCAGCAGCTTGGTTGGGGGCCAAGAGACCCAGTACTTC. Protein: CASSLVGGQETQYF.

This clone was found a few times. The V and J genes are TRBV28 and TRBJ1-1; no clear D. The CDR3 extends over 16 amino acids. Germline CDR1 MDHEN, CDR2 SYDVKM. V lost 5 bases, J lost 1 base, and 17 bases lay in between. CDR3 protein: CASSKREPTPNTEAFF. CDR3 coding DNA: TGTGCCAGCAGTAAGCGGGAACCGACCCCGAACACTGAAGCTTTCTTT. The full variable domain, with the rest looked up from reference TRBV28 and TRBJ1-1, is DVKVTQSSRYLVKRTGEKVFLECVQDMDHENMFWYRQDPGLGLRLIYFSYDVKMKEKGDIPEGYSVSREKKERFSLILESASTNQTSMYLCASSKREPTPNTEAFFGQGTRLTVV.

The chain recombines TRBV24-1 with TRBJ2-7; no clear D gene. Germline loops: CDR1 KGHDR, CDR2 SFDVKD. The V end was cut by 10 bases, the J end by 3 bases, with 15 bases between. The CDR3 is 13 residues long. CDR3 sequence: CATPGPRIYEQYF. The CDR3 DNA sequence: TGTGCCACTCCGGGCCCCCGTATCTACGAGCAGTACTTC.

The chain carries TRBV6-5 and TRBJ2-1; D might be TRBD1 (5 bases). V was cut by 5 bases and J by 15 bases, with 17 bases left in between. There are 12 residues in the CDR3. Germline V gives CDR1 MNHEY, CDR2 SVGAGI. CDR3 in DNA: TGTGCCAGCAGTACATTCGACAGCGCTGGGTTCTTC. As protein: CASSTFDSAGFF.

The chain combines TRBV18 with TRBJ2-7, with TRBD2 matching over 12 bases. This CDR3 is built from 16 residues. The germline V gene has CDR1 KGHSH and CDR2 LQKENI. After removal of 4 bases from V and 5 bases from J, the junction contained 9 bases not matched to a gene. The CDR3 spells CASSRWRTSGEDEQYF. The CDR3 bases are TGTGCCAGCTCACGATGGAGGACTAGCGGGGAGGACGAGCAGTACTTC.

A note on this clone: The sample contains more than one DNA sequence encoding this CDR3. CDR3 DNA: TGTGCCAGCAGCTCTAGCGGGTCTACAGATACGCAGTATTTT. Translation: CASSSSGSTDTQYF. The chain joins TRBV5-4 to TRBJ2-3, with 8 bases fitting TRBD2. Germline V gene lookup returns CDR1 SGHNT and CDR2 YYREEE (reference sequence). J was trimmed by 3 bases and V by 3 bases; bases with no gene match: 3. The CDR3 consists of 14 residues. Full variable domain (outside the CDR3, taken from reference TRBV5-4 and TRBJ2-3): ETGVTQSPTHLIKTRGQQVTLRCSSQSGHNTVSWYQQALGQGPQFIFQYYREEENGRGNFPPRFSGLQFPNYSSELNVNALELDDSALYLCASSSSGSTDTQYFGPGTRLTVL.

The genes are TRBV7-8 and TRBJ2-1; D not resolved. Trimming took off 2 bases at V and 8 bases at J, with 4 bases between the two ends. This CDR3 has 11 residues. Germline V gene data show CDR1 as SGHVS and CDR2 as FQNEAQ. As DNA, the CDR3 is TGTGCCAGCAGCTTATTCTATGAGCAGTTCTTC. This gives the protein CASSLFYEQFF.

This chain connects TRBV7-2 to TRBJ2-1; 8 bases are shared with TRBD2. This CDR3 is built from 17 residues. Germline loops: CDR1 SGHTA, CDR2 FQGNSA. The V gene end was trimmed by 0 bases and the J gene end by 1 base; junction bases not matched to a gene: 5. The CDR3 sequence is CASSLARGGQSYNEQFF. CDR3 in DNA: TGTGCCAGCAGCTTAGCGCGCGGGGGGCAGTCCTACAATGAGCAGTTCTTC.

The J gene is TRBJ2-1, the V gene TRBV7-6, with 9 bases fitting TRBD1. V shed 5 bases, J shed 2 bases, and the junction held 13 bases outside the gene matches. The CDR3 covers 18 residues. CDR1 is SGHVS and CDR2 is FNYEAQ in the germline V gene. CDR3 sequence reads: CASSLVWPGTGTYNEQFF. The CDR3 DNA is TGTGCCAGCAGCCTAGTCTGGCCCGGGACAGGGACCTACAATGAGCAGTTCTTC.

This chain links TRBV11-2 with TRBJ2-7; D is unclear. CDR1 SGHAT and CDR2 FQNNGV come from the germline V gene. V lost 1 base and J lost 3, with 16 bases in between. The CDR3 has 16 amino acids. CDR3 bases: TGTGCCAGCAGCTTAGCAGCCGGCCTGGGTGTCTACGAGCAGTACTTC. Encoded protein: CASSLAAGLGVYEQYF.

The chain joins TRBV6-5 to TRBJ2-2; D is undetermined. CDR1 MNHEY and CDR2 SVGAGI come from the germline V gene. The CDR3 totals 12 residues. Trimming left V 5 bases short and J 5 bases short, with 6 bases between. For the CDR3, the DNA is TGTGCCAGCAGTCCTCAGACCGGGGAGCTGTTTTTT. This codes for CASSPQTGELFF.

This chain connects TRBV2 to TRBJ1-1; D remains ambiguous. The germline V and J ends were trimmed by 7 bases and 0 bases, with 18 bases remaining between them. The CDR3 runs 16 residues. Germline V CDR1 and CDR2: SNHLY, FYNNEI. The CDR3 loop reads CASTKRRTGLNTEAFF. The CDR3 DNA sequence: TGTGCCAGCACGAAACGAAGGACCGGTTTGAACACTGAAGCTTTCTTT. The complete variable domain, with remaining parts taken from reference TRBV2 and TRBJ1-1, reads EPEVTQTPSHQVTQMGQEVILRCVPISNHLYFYWYRQILGQKVEFLVSFYNNEISEKSEIFDDQFSVERPDGSNFTLKIRSTKLEDSAMYFCASTKRRTGLNTEAFFGQGTRLTVV.

The chain is built from TRBV29-1 and TRBJ2-7; the match to TRBD2 covers 7 bases. V shed 6 bases, J shed 1 base, and the junction held 12 bases outside the gene matches. The germline V gene encodes CDR1 SQVTM and CDR2 ANQGSEA. There are 15 residues in the CDR3. The CDR3 DNA follows: TGCAGCGTCGTGCCGCGGACTAGAAGTTCCTACGAGCAGTACTTC. Translation gives CSVVPRTRSSYEQYF.

This chain uses TRBV27 with TRBJ1-6; 8 bases are a match to TRBD1. CDR1 is MNHEY, CDR2 SMNVEV, per germline (reference sequence). V lost 7 bases and J lost 14; bases outside the gene matches: 16. CDR3 size: 15 residues. The CDR3 region is CASTTTGAGGKTLHF. The DNA for the CDR3 is TGTGCCAGCACCACGACAGGGGCGGGGGGCAAAACCCTCCACTTT.

This chain links TRBV2 with TRBJ1-3; possibly TRBD1 for D (5 bases). The CDR3 sequence is 15 residues long. The germline CDR1 and CDR2 sequences are SNHLY and FYNNEI. Trimming took 3 bases from V and 0 from J, leaving 9 bases between them. The CDR3 DNA sequence: TGTGCCAGCAGTGATTTGGGGGACTCTGGAAACACCATATATTTT. The encoded protein is CASSDLGDSGNTIYF.

This clone was picked up one time. DNA of the CDR3: TGTGCCAGCAGGGGACAGGGGGCTAGTTCACCCCTCCACTTT. Protein: CASRGQGASSPLHF. The V gene is TRBV6-6, the J gene TRBJ1-6, with 12 bases that match TRBD1. CDR1 and CDR2 (germline): MNHNY, SVGAGI (reference sequence). The CDR3 consists of 14 residues. V lost 6 bases, J lost 9 bases, and 3 bases stayed unmatched.

J is TRBJ2-7 and V is TRBV1; the table assigns TRBD2, which was not confirmed against the DNA. TRBV1 is described as a pseudogene. The CDR3 is 13 residues long. The CDR3 nucleotides are TGCACCAGCAGCCAAGGACTAGTTTACGAGCAGTACTTC. It codes for CTSSQGLVYEQYF.

CDR3 residues: CASSDRGSSYNEQFF. In DNA form, the CDR3 reads TGCGCCAGCAGTGACAGGGGGAGCTCCTACAATGAGCAGTTCTTC. The chain combines TRBV10-1 with TRBJ2-1; 7 bases align to TRBD1. Per germline, CDR1 WNHNN and CDR2 SYGVQD (reference sequence). V shed 3 bases and J 0 bases; nucleotides not matched to a gene: 2. The CDR3 runs to 15 residues.

This clone was seen a single time. V and J are TRBV2 and TRBJ1-5, with D possibly matching TRBD1 (5 bases). The germline CDR1 and CDR2 sequences are SNHLY and FYNNEI. This CDR3 is 16 amino acids long. The V end was cut by 7 bases, the J end by 6 bases, with 22 bases between. CDR3 bases: TGTGCCAGCACACGAAGTGAAAGGGGAGTGGGTCAGCCCCAGCATTTT. Translation gives CASTRSERGVGQPQHF.

CDR3 DNA: TGTGCCAGCAGTGCCAGACAGGGGGGCTCCTATGGCTACACCTTC. Translation gives CASSARQGGSYGYTF. V is TRBV28 and J is TRBJ1-2, with TRBD1 matching over 9 bases. The CDR3 totals 15 residues. V was clipped by 5 bases and J by 4 bases; unmatched bases: 8. Germline V gene sequence: CDR1 MDHEN, CDR2 SYDVKM.

The CDR3 bases are TGTGCCAGCAGTGAAGGTAACAATCAGCCCCAGCATTTT. Its protein is CASSEGNNQPQHF. The V and J genes are TRBV6-1 and TRBJ1-5, with no clear D. The CDR3 consists of 13 residues. The ends were cut back, 1 base at V and 3 bases at J, with 4 bases in the middle. CDR1 MNHNS and CDR2 SASEGT come from the germline V gene.

V and J are TRBV11-2 and TRBJ2-7; 10 bases align to TRBD1. From germline, CDR1 is SGHAT and CDR2 FQNNGV. This CDR3 region has 14 residues. The J segment lost 4 bases and the V segment lost 5 bases, leaving 5 bases of the junction unmatched. In DNA, the CDR3 is TGTGCCAGCAGCCGACTGGGACAGGGGTACGAGCAGTACTTC. It translates to CASSRLGQGYEQYF.